Below, one TCR beta chain is given with its context. In the original analysis: Amplification of reference gene primers provided the estimated nucleated cell counts. TCRdb keeps only in-frame clones here, not all; method: immunoSEQ multiplex PCR. From that table come the V and J calls and clone size; the DNA was used to work out D and trimming. The table shows 95,000 to 150,000 clones, with roughly 69% occurring only once. The data originate from a study of blood T cell repertoires in COVID-19. Study overall: Material from acute and convalescent COVID-19 was sourced from the United States, Italy and Spain. PBMCs, B-cell-depleted T cells, or T cells provided the cDNA or gDNA that made up the material.

This CDR3 is 14 amino acids long. The V end was cut by 8 bases, the J end by 0 bases, with 8 bases between. CDR1 is SEHNR and CDR2 is FQNEAQ in the germline V gene (reference sequence). Sequenced input: peripheral blood. V usage is TRBV7-9 and J usage is TRBJ2-6; tentatively, D is TRBD2 (5 bases). The origin of this receptor is an older woman with acute or convalescent COVID-19. In DNA form, the CDR3 reads TGTGCCAGCGGAGCGGACTCTGGGGCCAACGTCCTGACTTTC. It translates to CASGADSGANVLTF.